Below, 28 T cell receptor beta chains from the same sample are listed, as sequenced in a study of T-cell reconstitution after alpha-beta-depleted transplantation in children. This sample's TCRbeta library carried unique molecular identifier barcodes. TCRdb reanalysed the PCR reads using MiXCR and keeps one entry per CDR3 protein. This table has hundreds of thousands of distinct CDR3 sequences, under 15% appearing once. The input for sequencing was PBMCs, taken before TCRalphabeta/CD19-depleted stem cell transplant. The source is a girl aged 2 to 9 with congenital amegakaryocytic thrombocytopenia, due to receive a stem cell transplant.

This clonotype has more than one count but fewer than ten. V and J are TRBV12-3 or TRBV12-4 and TRBJ2-5; tentative D call: TRBD2 (5 bases). The length of the CDR3 is 14 residues. With 4 bases removed from V and 4 bases from J, the gap between germline ends came to 13 bases. The CDR3 spells CASSSPVGGETQYF. The CDR3 nucleotides are TGTGCCAGCAGTTCGCCGGTTGGAGGAGAGACCCAGTACTTC.

This clonotype was detected only a few times. The chain couples TRBV29-1 to TRBJ2-1, with D tentatively TRBD1 (6 bases). Germline V gene lookup returns CDR1 SQVTM and CDR2 ANQGSEA. V lost 3 bases and J lost 6, with 9 bases in between. The CDR3 is 12 amino acids. Here the CDR3 reads CSVDRGGNEQFF. The CDR3 coding sequence is TGCAGCGTTGACAGGGGCGGCAATGAGCAGTTCTTC.

Ten or more counts support this clonotype. The chain employs TRBV29-1 and TRBJ2-1, with 7 positions matching TRBD2. CDR3 length: 16 residues. V trimming: 3 bases; J trimming: 8 bases; junction bases outside the gene matches: 16. Germline CDR1 and CDR2: SQVTM and ANQGSEA. The CDR3 region has the DNA TGCAGCGTTGATAGAGCGGCGGGAGCCCGAGGAGATGAGCAGTTCTTC. It yields the protein CSVDRAAGARGDEQFF.

The V call is TRBV5-1, the J call TRBJ2-5; D unresolved. The ends were cut back, 4 bases at V and 0 bases at J, with 13 bases in the middle. The CDR3 runs to 15 residues. CDR1 and CDR2 from the germline V gene are SGHRS and YFSETQ. The CDR3 loop is CASSPLEPHQETQYF. CDR3 bases: TGCGCCAGCAGCCCGCTAGAGCCGCACCAAGAGACCCAGTACTTC.

This clonotype was counted at least ten times. The rearrangement uses TRBV2 and TRBJ1-2; D is ambiguous. V dropped 7 bases and J dropped 1 base, with 10 bases sitting between them. The CDR3 is 13 amino acids. From germline, CDR1 is SNHLY and CDR2 FYNNEI. The CDR3 nucleotides read TGTGCCAGCACCACGGACGGTAACTATGGCTACACCTTC. Its translation is CASTTDGNYGYTF.

This clonotype was found a few times. The rearrangement joins TRBV4-1 to TRBJ1-2; TRBD1 agrees at 10 bases. CDR1 MGHRA and CDR2 YSYEKL come from the germline V gene. CDR3 size: 15 residues. V was pared by 1 base and J by 4 bases, with 3 bases of the junction left unmatched. CDR3 loop: CASSQGRQGAYGYTF. The DNA of the CDR3 is TGCGCCAGCAGCCAAGGGAGACAGGGGGCCTATGGCTACACCTTC.

This clonotype was observed a handful of times. The V and J genes are TRBV7-8 and TRBJ1-2, with TRBD1 as a possible D gene (5 bases). Germline-derived CDR1 and CDR2 are SGHVS and FQNEAQ. CDR3 length equals 16 residues. Trimming shortened V by 5 bases and J by 10 bases, and 26 bases separated the two germline ends. The CDR3 loop is CASSIIPTPTRGDYTF. In DNA form, the CDR3 reads TGTGCCAGCAGCATAATCCCGACCCCTACCCGAGGGGACTACACCTTC.

The V call is TRBV28, the J call TRBJ2-7, with TRBD2 as a possible D gene (7 bases). The CDR3 extends over 14 amino acids. V was clipped by 6 bases and J by 4 bases, with 16 bases between them. Germline V gene sequence: CDR1 MDHEN, CDR2 SYDVKM. CDR3 sequence (DNA): TGTGCCAGCAGATGGGGGGGGGCCGCATACGAGCAGTACTTC. The encoded protein is CASRWGGAAYEQYF.

At least ten counts were recorded for this clonotype. This chain links TRBV5-1 with TRBJ2-1; 14 bases are shared with TRBD2. Trimming took 0 bases from V and 9 from J; bases not matched to a gene: 2. Germline V gene sequence: CDR1 SGHRS, CDR2 YFSETQ. There are 15 residues in the CDR3. CDR3 protein: CASSLGGLAGGEQFF. In DNA form, the CDR3 reads TGCGCCAGCAGCTTGGGTGGACTAGCGGGAGGTGAGCAGTTCTTC.

The chain couples TRBV7-9 to TRBJ2-1, with 7 bases lining up with TRBD1. The CDR3 contains 14 residues. CDR1 is SEHNR and CDR2 is FQNEAQ in the germline V gene (reference sequence). V lost 5 bases, J lost 7 bases, and 8 bases stayed unmatched. The CDR3 DNA follows: TGTGCCAGCAGCACCGGGGACAGCAAGAATGAGCAGTTCTTC. This codes for CASSTGDSKNEQFF.

The CDR3 is CASSPFGASSTDTQYF. The CDR3 region has the DNA TGTGCCAGCAGCCCTTTTGGGGCGTCTAGCACAGATACGCAGTATTTT. V is TRBV4-2 and J is TRBJ2-3; tentative D call: TRBD1 (5 bases). Trimming removed 4 bases from V and 0 bases from J, with 14 bases in between. CDR3 length: 16 amino acids. Germline loops: CDR1 LGHNA, CDR2 YNFKEQ.

The gene calls are TRBV4-1 and TRBJ2-5; D remains ambiguous. The germline V gene encodes CDR1 MGHRA and CDR2 YSYEKL. The CDR3 spans 15 residues. The V end was cut by 0 bases, the J end by 5 bases, with 13 bases between. CDR3 residues: CASSQDPVQLETQYF. CDR3 bases: TGCGCCAGCAGCCAAGATCCTGTTCAGTTGGAGACCCAGTACTTC.

This sequence joins TRBV5-1 and TRBJ1-2; perhaps TRBD1 as D (5 bases). V was clipped by 0 bases and J by 6 bases, with 12 bases between them. Looked up from germline, CDR1 is SGHRS and CDR2 is YFSETQ. The CDR3 has 14 residues. CDR3 amino acids: CASSLGTQGDGYTF. CDR3 sequence (DNA): TGCGCCAGCAGCTTGGGTACCCAGGGAGATGGCTACACCTTC.

This clonotype was recorded at least ten times. This chain joins TRBV20-1 and TRBJ2-1; unclear D gene. The germline V gene encodes CDR1 DFQATT and CDR2 SNEGSKA (reference sequence). The germline V and J ends were trimmed by 3 bases and 3 bases, with 12 bases remaining between them. The CDR3 sequence is 14 residues long. CDR3 in amino acids: CSAREISGYNEQFF. CDR3 bases: TGCAGTGCTAGGGAGATTTCTGGCTACAATGAGCAGTTCTTC.

This clonotype was detected a few times. The chain is built from TRBV29-1 and TRBJ2-3, with 8 bases that match TRBD1. Germline V gene sequence: CDR1 SQVTM, CDR2 ANQGSEA. The ends lost 5 bases at V and 3 bases at J; junction bases unmatched: 4. The CDR3 consists of 13 residues. The CDR3 here is CSVRTGMTDTQYF. The CDR3 DNA reads as TGCAGCGTTAGGACAGGGATGACAGATACGCAGTATTTT.

This clonotype has more than one count but fewer than ten. The chain uses TRBV20-1 and TRBJ2-1; no definite D call. CDR3 length: 12 residues. Trimming shortened V by 5 bases and J by 4 bases, and 9 bases separated the two germline ends. Germline CDR1 reads DFQATT; CDR2 reads SNEGSKA (reference sequence). CDR3 coding DNA: TGCAGTGCTTCCCCCAGGTACAATGAGCAGTTCTTC. Its translation: CSASPRYNEQFF.

This clonotype was seen ten or more times. V gene TRBV7-2 combines with J gene TRBJ2-1; unclear D gene. The ends were cut back, 3 bases at V and 0 bases at J, with 9 bases in the middle. This CDR3 has 15 amino acids. Germline values: CDR1 SGHTA, CDR2 FQGNSA. The chain's CDR3 is CASSFIPGSYNEQFF. Here the CDR3 DNA reads TGTGCCAGCAGCTTTATTCCGGGCTCCTACAATGAGCAGTTCTTC. The full variable domain, its missing parts supplied by reference TRBV7-2 and TRBJ2-1, is GAGVSQSPSNKVTEKGKDVELRCDPISGHTALYWYRQSLGQGLEFLIYFQGNSAPDKSGLPSDRFSAERTGGSVSTLTIQRTQQEDSAVYLCASSFIPGSYNEQFFGPGTRLTVL.

At least ten counts were recorded for this clonotype. This chain uses TRBV2 with TRBJ2-7; 7 bases align to TRBD1. Germline assignment: CDR1 SNHLY and CDR2 FYNNEI. This CDR3 comprises 14 residues. V shed 8 bases and J 2 bases; nucleotides not matched to a gene: 9. The CDR3 nucleotides read TGTGCCAGCGTTTGGACAGGTCCGGCCTACGAGCAGTACTTC. Its protein is CASVWTGPAYEQYF.

J is TRBJ2-7 and V is TRBV12-3 or TRBV12-4; D gene uncertain. The CDR3 extends over 13 amino acids. V lost 5 bases and J 5 bases, leaving 13 bases between the germline ends. The CDR3 bases are TGTGCCAGCAGTGAGGCTAGTCAGGACGAGCAGTACTTC. It codes for CASSEASQDEQYF.

This clonotype was detected only a few times. The chain has TRBV7-9 and TRBJ2-1; 8 nucleotides match TRBD1. The J segment lost 2 bases and the V segment lost 4 bases, leaving 4 bases of the junction unmatched. The CDR3 is 15 amino acids. Looked up from germline, CDR1 is SEHNR and CDR2 is FQNEAQ (reference sequence). CDR3 DNA: TGTGCCAGCAGCTCTCGACAGGGGACCTACAATGAGCAGTTCTTC. Translating gives CASSSRQGTYNEQFF.

The genes are TRBV20-1 and TRBJ2-5; 9 bases fit TRBD1. The CDR3 is 14 residues long. Per the germline V gene, CDR1 is DFQATT and CDR2 is SNEGSKA (reference sequence). This CDR3 reads CSVHGRDRAETQYF. CDR3 coding DNA: TGCAGCGTTCATGGACGGGACAGGGCAGAGACCCAGTACTTC.

This clonotype showed up just a few times. The chain has TRBV5-1 and TRBJ2-1; D call uncertain. Trimming removed 5 bases at V and 0 bases at J, with 15 bases between. This CDR3 comprises 16 residues. Looked up from germline, CDR1 is SGHRS and CDR2 is YFSETQ. The CDR3 bases are TGCGCCAGCAGTCCTCGACTGGCAAGCTCCTACAATGAGCAGTTCTTC. It specifies CASSPRLASSYNEQFF.

V and J are TRBV18 and TRBJ2-7; tentatively, D is TRBD2 (6 bases). The CDR3 contains 14 residues. CDR1 and CDR2 (germline): KGHSH, LQKENI. The V end was cut by 8 bases, the J end by 5 bases, with 19 bases between. CDR3 sequence reads: CASQPDSGGHEQYF. Here the CDR3 DNA reads TGTGCCAGCCAACCCGACTCCGGGGGACACGAGCAGTACTTC.

The chain joins TRBV5-1 to TRBJ2-7, with D perhaps TRBD1 (5 bases). The CDR3 sequence is 14 residues long. CDR1 SGHRS and CDR2 YFSETQ come from the germline V gene. Trimming cost V 5 bases and J 2 bases, with 14 bases left between them. The CDR3 sequence is CASSVVGAPYEQYF. In DNA form, the CDR3 reads TGCGCCAGCAGTGTTGTAGGGGCTCCCTACGAGCAGTACTTC. The full variable domain, rest sourced from reference TRBV5-1 and TRBJ2-7, is KAGVTQTPRYLIKTRGQQVTLSCSPISGHRSVSWYQQTPGQGLQFLFEYFSETQRNKGNFPGRFSGRQFSNSRSEMNVSTLELGDSALYLCASSVVGAPYEQYFGPGTRLTVT.

This clonotype was seen once. This chain joins TRBV12-3 or TRBV12-4 and TRBJ2-7, with TRBD2 matching over 8 bases. The CDR3 totals 15 residues. The J segment lost 5 bases and the V segment lost 3 bases, leaving 9 bases of the junction unmatched. CDR3 protein: CASSFAGTRVDEQYF. The DNA of the CDR3 is TGTGCCAGCAGTTTCGCTGGGACTAGAGTTGACGAGCAGTACTTC.

This clonotype was seen repeatedly, ten times or more. This chain uses TRBV7-8 with TRBJ2-2; D gene ambiguous. Trimming left V 5 bases short and J 2 bases short, with 9 bases between. The CDR3 spans 14 residues. CDR1 is SGHVS and CDR2 is FQNEAQ in the germline V gene. CDR3 nucleotides: TGTGCCAGCAGCGCCAGTCTAAACACCGGGGAGCTGTTTTTT. This translates into CASSASLNTGELFF.

This clonotype came up many times. The chain is built from TRBV15 and TRBJ2-2, with D uncertain. The CDR3 sequence is 14 residues long. The germline V and J ends were trimmed by 7 bases and 4 bases, with 13 bases remaining between them. The germline V gene encodes CDR1 LNHNV and CDR2 YYDKDF (reference sequence). This CDR3 reads CATTGPGSTGELFF. CDR3 DNA sequence: TGTGCCACCACGGGCCCAGGATCCACCGGGGAGCTGTTTTTT.

The table lists this clonotype with a few counts. The chain has TRBV5-1 and TRBJ2-3, with D tentatively TRBD2 (5 bases). CDR3 length: 15 amino acids. Germline V gene data show CDR1 as SGHRS and CDR2 as YFSETQ. Trimming pared 1 base from V and 2 bases from J, leaving 11 bases between. CDR3: CASSLREPDTDTQYF. DNA for the CDR3: TGCGCCAGCAGCTTGCGGGAACCTGACACAGATACGCAGTATTTT.